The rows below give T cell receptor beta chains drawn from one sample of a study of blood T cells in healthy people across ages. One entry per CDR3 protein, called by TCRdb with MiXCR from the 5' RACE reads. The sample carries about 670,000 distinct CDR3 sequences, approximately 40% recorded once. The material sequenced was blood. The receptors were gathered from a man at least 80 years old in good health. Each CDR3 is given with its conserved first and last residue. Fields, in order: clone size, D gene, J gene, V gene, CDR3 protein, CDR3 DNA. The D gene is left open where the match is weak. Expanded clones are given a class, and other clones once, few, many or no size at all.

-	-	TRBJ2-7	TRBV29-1	CSVGSLTGPSSYNEQYF	TGCAGCGTGGGGTCATTGACAGGCCCAAGCTCCTACAATGAGCAGTACTTC
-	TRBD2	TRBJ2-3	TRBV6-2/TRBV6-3	CATWPLAGGSDTQYF	TGTGCCACCTGGCCTCTAGCGGGAGGTTCAGATACGCAGTATTTT
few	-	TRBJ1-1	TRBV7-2	CASSLEGGTTEAFF	TGTGCCAGCAGCTTAGAGGGCGGGACTACTGAAGCTTTCTTT
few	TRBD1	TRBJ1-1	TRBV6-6	CASSYSQGAAEAFF	TGTGCCAGCAGCTACTCACAGGGGGCTGCTGAAGCTTTCTTT
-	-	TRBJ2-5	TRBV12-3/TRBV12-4	CASTLGRGTTGNEQYF	TGTGCCAGCACCCTCGGACGGGGTACGACGGGCAATGAGCAGTACTTC
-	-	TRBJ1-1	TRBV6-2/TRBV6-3	CASSGGREAFF	TGTGCCAGCAGTGGGGGGCGTGAAGCTTTCTTT
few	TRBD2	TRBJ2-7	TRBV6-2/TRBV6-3	CASSYSQRGAPYEQYF	TGTGCCAGCAGTTACTCTCAGCGGGGGGCCCCCTACGAGCAGTACTTC
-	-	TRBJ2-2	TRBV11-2	CASSPSAGELFF	TGTGCCAGCAGCCCGAGCGCCGGGGAGCTGTTTTTT
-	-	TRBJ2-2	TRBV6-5	CASSNYMPGGELFF	TGTGCCAGCAGCAACTATATGCCTGGCGGGGAGCTGTTTTTT
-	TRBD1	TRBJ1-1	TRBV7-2	CASSLGTGGAVRNTEAFF	TGTGCCAGCAGCTTAGGGACAGGGGGCGCCGTTAGGAACACTGAAGCTTTCTTT
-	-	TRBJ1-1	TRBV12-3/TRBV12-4	CASSPGPFDTEAFF	TGTGCCAGCAGTCCGGGCCCGTTCGACACTGAAGCTTTCTTT
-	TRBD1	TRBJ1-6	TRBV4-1	CASSLPRSRGPSPLHF	TGCGCCAGCAGCCTCCCCAGATCGAGGGGGCCTTCACCCCTCCACTTT
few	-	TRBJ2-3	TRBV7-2	CASSYIQGTTDTQYF	TGTGCCAGCAGCTATATACAGGGAACCACAGATACGCAGTATTTT
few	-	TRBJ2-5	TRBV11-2	CASSLITETQYF	TGTGCCAGCAGCTTAATAACGGAGACCCAGTACTTC
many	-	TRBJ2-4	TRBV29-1	CSVRGGMDSKNIQYF	TGCAGCGTCCGCGGAGGGATGGATTCCAAAAACATTCAGTACTTC
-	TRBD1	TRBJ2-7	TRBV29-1	CSVLQTGASYEQYF	TGCAGCGTTTTACAGACAGGGGCTTCCTACGAGCAGTACTTC
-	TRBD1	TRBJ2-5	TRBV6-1	CASSEDRVLETQYF	TGTGCCAGCAGTGAGGACAGGGTTTTAGAGACCCAGTACTTC
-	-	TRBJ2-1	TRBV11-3	CASSPGPPTYNEQLF	TGTGCCAGCAGCCCCGGGCCCCCTACCTACAATGAGCAGTTATTC
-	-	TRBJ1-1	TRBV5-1	CASKVGGNTEAFF	TGCGCCAGCAAAGTGGGTGGGAACACTGAAGCTTTCTTT
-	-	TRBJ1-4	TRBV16	CASSPSWTKDEKLFF	TGTGCCAGCAGCCCCTCATGGACAAAGGATGAAAAACTGTTTTTT
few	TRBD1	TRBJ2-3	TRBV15	CATSRDTRTGGYPDTQYF	TGTGCCACCAGCAGAGATACGAGGACAGGGGGCTACCCAGATACGCAGTATTTT
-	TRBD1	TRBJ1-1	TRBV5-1	CASSLTGGLTEAFF	TGCGCCAGCAGCTTGACAGGGGGCTTGACTGAAGCTTTCTTT
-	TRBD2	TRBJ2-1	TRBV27	CASSQGGLAGGRSEQFF	TGTGCCAGCAGTCAAGGAGGACTAGCGGGAGGTAGAAGTGAGCAGTTCTTC
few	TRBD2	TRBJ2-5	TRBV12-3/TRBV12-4	CASRHSAGRSETQYF	TGTGCCAGCAGACATTCAGCGGGACGATCTGAGACCCAGTACTTC
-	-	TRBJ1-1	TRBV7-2	CASSLKITASTEAFF	TGTGCCAGCAGCTTAAAGATCACAGCCAGCACTGAAGCTTTCTTT
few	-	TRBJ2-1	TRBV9	CASSVDGGTYNEQFF	TGTGCCAGCAGCGTAGATGGAGGGACCTACAATGAGCAGTTCTTC
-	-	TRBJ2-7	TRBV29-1	CSVGTHYYEQYF	TGCAGCGTGGGGACACATTACTACGAGCAGTACTTC
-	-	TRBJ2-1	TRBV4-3	CASSQDDRADSYNEQFF	TGCGCCAGCAGCCAAGATGATCGGGCGGACTCTTACAATGAGCAGTTCTTC
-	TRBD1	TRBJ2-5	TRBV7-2	CASSPDRGHNEQYF	TGTGCCAGCAGCCCGGACAGGGGTCACAATGAGCAGTACTTC
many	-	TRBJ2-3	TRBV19	CASSPRLSTDTQYF	TGTGCCAGTAGTCCACGACTGAGCACAGATACGCAGTATTTT
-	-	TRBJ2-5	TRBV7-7	CASSPLGGSETQYF	TGTGCCAGCAGCCCCCTTGGGGGGTCGGAGACCCAGTACTTC
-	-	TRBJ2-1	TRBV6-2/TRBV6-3	CASSYNSLTETQFF	TGTGCCAGCAGTTACAATAGTCTTACGGAGACCCAGTTCTTC
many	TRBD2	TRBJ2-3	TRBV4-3	CASSQASGRHADTQYF	TGCGCCAGCAGCCAAGCGAGCGGGAGGCACGCAGATACGCAGTATTTT
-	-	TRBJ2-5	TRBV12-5	CASGLSAILGQETQYF	TGTGCTAGTGGTTTGTCCGCGATTCTGGGCCAAGAGACCCAGTACTTC
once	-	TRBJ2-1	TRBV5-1	CASSLLDSSWDNEQFF	TGCGCCAGCAGCTTGTTGGACTCCTCTTGGGACAATGAGCAGTTCTTC